This TCR beta chain was recovered during a study of blood T cell repertoires in COVID-19. The germline V gene encodes CDR1 MNHEY and CDR2 SMNVEV (reference sequence). The junction had 3 bases not matched to a gene; V was cut back by 9 bases and J by 1 base. The CDR3 loop spans 13 amino acids. Clones were read by immunoSEQ multiplex PCR, and TCRdb kept only the in-frame ones, dropping some. Of approximately 360,000 clones listed, approximately 88% are singletons. The chain links TRBV27 to TRBJ1-1, with 9 bases matching TRBD1. This receptor was taken from a man between 35 and 55 years old with acute or convalescent COVID-19. Sequencing used peripheral blood. DNA for the CDR3: TGTGCCAGTTCGGGACAGGGGAACACTGAAGCTTTCTTT. This codes for CASSGQGNTEAFF.